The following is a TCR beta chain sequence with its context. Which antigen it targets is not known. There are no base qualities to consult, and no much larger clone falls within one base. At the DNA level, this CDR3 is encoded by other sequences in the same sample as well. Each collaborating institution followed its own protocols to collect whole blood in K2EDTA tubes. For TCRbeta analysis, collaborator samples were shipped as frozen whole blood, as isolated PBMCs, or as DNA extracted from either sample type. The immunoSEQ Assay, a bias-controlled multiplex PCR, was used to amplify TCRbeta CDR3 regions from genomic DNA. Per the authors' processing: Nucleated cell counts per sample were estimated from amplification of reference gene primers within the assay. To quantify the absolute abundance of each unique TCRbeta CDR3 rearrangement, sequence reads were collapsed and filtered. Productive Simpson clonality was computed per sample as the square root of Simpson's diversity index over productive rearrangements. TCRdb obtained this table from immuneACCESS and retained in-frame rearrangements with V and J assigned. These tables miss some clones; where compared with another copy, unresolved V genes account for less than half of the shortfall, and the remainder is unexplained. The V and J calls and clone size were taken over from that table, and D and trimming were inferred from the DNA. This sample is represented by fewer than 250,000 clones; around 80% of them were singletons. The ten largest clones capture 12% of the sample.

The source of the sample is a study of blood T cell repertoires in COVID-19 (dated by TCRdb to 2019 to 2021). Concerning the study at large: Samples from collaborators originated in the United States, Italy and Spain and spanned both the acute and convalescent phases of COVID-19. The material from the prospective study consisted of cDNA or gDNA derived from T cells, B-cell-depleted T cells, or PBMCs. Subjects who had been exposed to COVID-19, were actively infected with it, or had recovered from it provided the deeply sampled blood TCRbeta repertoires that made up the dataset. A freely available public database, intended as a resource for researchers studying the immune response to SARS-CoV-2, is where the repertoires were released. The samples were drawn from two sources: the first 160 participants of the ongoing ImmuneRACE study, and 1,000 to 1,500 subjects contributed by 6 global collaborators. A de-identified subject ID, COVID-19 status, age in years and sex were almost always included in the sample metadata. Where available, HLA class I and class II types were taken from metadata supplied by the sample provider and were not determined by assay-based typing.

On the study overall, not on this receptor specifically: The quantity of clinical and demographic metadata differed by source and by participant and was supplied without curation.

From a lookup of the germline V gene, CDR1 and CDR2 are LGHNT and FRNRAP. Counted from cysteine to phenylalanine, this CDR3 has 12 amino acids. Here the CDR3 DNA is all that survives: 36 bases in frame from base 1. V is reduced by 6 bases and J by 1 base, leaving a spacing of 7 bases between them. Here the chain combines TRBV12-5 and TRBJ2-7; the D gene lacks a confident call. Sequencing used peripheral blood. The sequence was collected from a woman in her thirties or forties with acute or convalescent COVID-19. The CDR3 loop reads CASGTGSYEQYF. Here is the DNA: TGTGCTAGTGGGACCGGGTCCTACGAGCAGTACTTC.